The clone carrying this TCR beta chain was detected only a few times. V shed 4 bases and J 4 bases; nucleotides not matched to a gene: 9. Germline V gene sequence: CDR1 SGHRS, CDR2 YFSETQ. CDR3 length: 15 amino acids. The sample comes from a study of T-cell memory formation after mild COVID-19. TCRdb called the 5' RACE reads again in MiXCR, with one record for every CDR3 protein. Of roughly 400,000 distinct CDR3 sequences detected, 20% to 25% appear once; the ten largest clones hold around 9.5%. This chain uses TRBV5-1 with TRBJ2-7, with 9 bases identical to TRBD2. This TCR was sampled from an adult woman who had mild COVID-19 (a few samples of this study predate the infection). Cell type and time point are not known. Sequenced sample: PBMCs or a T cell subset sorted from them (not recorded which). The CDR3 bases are TGCGCCAGCAGCACGAGACCGGGACTAGCTTACGAGCAGTACTTC. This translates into CASSTRPGLAYEQYF.